This T cell receptor beta chain was identified during a study of blood T cell repertoires in COVID-19. Turning to the study itself: Acute and convalescent COVID-19 specimens originated in the United States, Italy and Spain. T cells, B-cell-depleted T cells, or PBMCs supplied cDNA or gDNA.

With 2 bases clipped from V and 5 bases from J, the junction kept 7 bases outside the gene matches. Germline V CDR1 and CDR2: SEHNR, FQNEAQ (reference sequence). This CDR3 is 16 amino acids long. Profiled with immunoSEQ multiplex PCR; TCRdb holds only in-frame clones, not every one. The sample includes over 300,000 clones, roughly 88% seen only once; the top ten take 1.5% to 2%. Sequencing input: peripheral blood. The clonotype was recovered from a woman aged 45-65 years with acute or convalescent COVID-19. The chain has TRBV7-9 and TRBJ2-5, with 11 bases identical to TRBD1. As DNA, the CDR3 is TGTGCCAGCAGCTTATCACGGACAGGGGGCACGGAGACCCAGTACTTC. It translates to CASSLSRTGGTETQYF.